The present T cell receptor (beta chain) was sequenced within a study of blood T cell repertoires in COVID-19. About the research overall: Researchers got acute and convalescent COVID-19 samples from the United States, Italy and Spain. Sources were T cells, B-cell-depleted T cells, or PBMCs; the material itself was cDNA or gDNA.

Germline CDR1 and CDR2: SGDLS and YYNGEE. This CDR3 has 14 residues. Trimming took off 4 bases at V and 0 bases at J, with 8 bases between the two ends. Patients in Seattle were enrolled during active infection, then followed longitudinally. The method was immunoSEQ multiplex PCR; TCRdb's version includes in-frame clones alone and lacks a portion of them. Of under 250,000 clones listed, roughly 85% are singletons. The TCR originated in a man aged 50-59 years with COVID-19, enrolled during active disease. Sequenced sample: peripheral blood. This chain links TRBV9 with TRBJ1-3; D unresolved. Here the CDR3 reads CASSISTSGNTIYF. The CDR3, as DNA: TGTGCCAGCAGCATCTCTACCTCTGGAAACACCATATATTTT.